This T cell receptor beta chain was documented in a study of vaccination effects on CD4 cells after COVID-19. After expansion with viral peptide pools in the ViraFEST assay, antigen-specific CD4+ T cells were sequenced. A roughly 11-day culture period preceded the isolation of CD4+ T cells. Recipients of the vaccine had no prior SARS-CoV-2 infection and negative nucleocapsid antibodies. The germline V gene encodes CDR1 SGDLS and CDR2 YYNGEE. This CDR3 is built from 15 residues. V trimming: 1 base; J trimming: 6 bases; junction bases outside the gene matches: 9. Some clones are missing from TCRdb's copy, which holds only in-frame ones; the method was immunoSEQ multiplex PCR. The sample has some 65,000 clones, roughly four fifths seen once; the top ten hold approximately 2.6%. As regards this clone: As yet, its antigen is unknown.

The rearrangement links TRBV9 to TRBJ1-1; TRBD1 aligns across 7 bases. The material sequenced was CD4+ T cells from PBMCs cultured with HCoV-NL63 spike peptides, taken before COVID-19 vaccination. The receptor was derived from a human donor who received a COVID-19 vaccine. CDR3 nucleotides: TGTGCCAGCAGCGTAATCACAGGGGTAAGGGCTGAAGCTTTCTTT. Amino acid sequence: CASSVITGVRAEAFF.